Only a few counts were recorded for the clone carrying this T cell receptor beta chain. No antigen is known for it. The CDR3 length is 15 residues. The ends were cut back, 0 bases at V and 0 bases at J, with 7 bases in the middle. Germline CDR1 and CDR2: MNHEY and SMNVEV (reference sequence). This specimen belongs to a study of T-cell memory formation after mild COVID-19. Study background: Clusters of TCRs were largely donor specific. General study results and limits: Researchers could not confirm that second-wave clones peaking on day 37 targeted SARS-CoV-2. CD4+ contracting clones were mainly CM and EM; CD8+ ones, EMRA. Cross-reactive memory seemingly joined, as some responding clones were found in pre-infection memory.

TCRdb reprocessed the 5' RACE reads via MiXCR and lists one record per CDR3 protein. The sample carries fewer than 95,000 distinct CDR3 sequences, roughly 16% recorded once. This chain links TRBV27 with TRBJ2-3; D is unresolved. Material for sequencing was PBMCs or a T cell subset sorted from them (not recorded which). This sequence originates from a young man who had mild COVID-19 (a few samples of this study predate the infection). Cell type and time point are not known. The CDR3 is CASSLSVTSTDTQYF. The CDR3 DNA reads TGTGCCAGCAGTTTATCGGTAACTAGCACAGATACGCAGTATTTT.